This T cell receptor beta chain was sequenced in a study of memory CD4+ T cells and cytomegalovirus serostatus. Single viable CD3+CD4+CD8-CD45RO+ cells were sorted as the memory CD4+ T cells. Some clones are missing from TCRdb's copy, which holds only in-frame ones; the method was immunoSEQ multiplex PCR. The sample contains 55,000 to 65,000 clones, around 80% of which appear only once. The CDR3 is 13 residues long. Germline-derived CDR1 and CDR2 are SGHNT and YYREEE (reference sequence). Trimming left V 1 base short and J 5 bases short, with 9 bases between. This TCR derives from an adult in good health and CMV-seronegative. This chain links TRBV5-4 with TRBJ1-2; D gene unclear. Material: memory CD4+ T cells from blood. The CDR3 protein is CASSLPEGYGYTF. CDR3 nucleotides: TGTGCCAGCAGCTTGCCCGAAGGTTATGGCTACACCTTC. Full variable domain (outside the CDR3, taken from reference TRBV5-4 and TRBJ1-2): ETGVTQSPTHLIKTRGQQVTLRCSSQSGHNTVSWYQQALGQGPQFIFQYYREEENGRGNFPPRFSGLQFPNYSSELNVNALELDDSALYLCASSLPEGYGYTFGSGTRLTVV.